This TCR beta chain originates from a study of T-cell memory formation after mild COVID-19. Study-wide results and caveats: Pre-infection memory showed some responding clones, and this suggested that cross-reactive memory joined.

TCRdb independently ran MiXCR on the 5' RACE reads; one entry per CDR3 protein. The sample consists of about 90,000 distinct CDR3 sequences, more than 10% of them appearing once. A note on this clonotype: Its antigen is as yet unknown.

The sequence came from an adult woman who had mild COVID-19 (a few samples of this study predate the infection). Cell type and time point are not known. Sample: PBMCs or a T cell subset sorted from them (not recorded which).

CDR3 sequence reads: CASSLGTRRGTQYF. CDR3 in DNA: TGTGCCAGCAGCTTAGGGACTCGACGGGGTACCCAGTACTTC. The chain has TRBV7-8 and TRBJ2-5, with a weak D call TRBD2 (5 bases). The CDR3 runs 14 residues. Trimming cost V 1 base and J 8 bases, with 14 bases left between them. In germline, CDR1 is SGHVS, CDR2 FQNEAQ.